The 17 T cell receptor beta chains below were found in one sample sequenced in a study of blood T cell repertoires in COVID-19. Profiled with immunoSEQ multiplex PCR; TCRdb holds only in-frame clones, not every one. Among approximately 310,000 clones listed, around 90% were seen once. Material: PBMCs or T cells enriched from blood (not recorded which). The receptors shown here come from a man in his 60s who had recovered from COVID-19.

The chain has TRBV10-2 and TRBJ1-2, with 7 bases identical to TRBD1. This CDR3 has 16 amino acids. Germline CDR1 and CDR2: WSHSY and SAAADI. With 4 bases clipped from V and 3 bases from J, the junction kept 11 bases outside the gene matches. The CDR3 DNA is TGCGCCAGCAGTGTGATTACCGGGACAGAGGACTATGGCTACACCTTC. Translating gives CASSVITGTEDYGYTF.

The J gene is TRBJ2-1, the V gene TRBV28; 8 bases fit TRBD2. The CDR3 sequence is 15 residues long. In germline, CDR1 is MDHEN, CDR2 SYDVKM. With 3 bases clipped from V and 5 bases from J, the junction kept 6 bases outside the gene matches. The CDR3, as DNA: TGTGCCAGCAGTTTCCCCGGGAGGGCCAACAATGAGCAGTTCTTC. Translating it yields CASSFPGRANNEQFF.

The genes are TRBV4-1 and TRBJ1-5; the D is unclear. The length of the CDR3 is 15 residues. From germline, CDR1 is MGHRA and CDR2 YSYEKL. V was pared by 0 bases and J by 5 bases, with 11 bases between. CDR3 nucleotides: TGCGCCAGCAGCCAAGACCCCCGGGTCGATCAGCCCCAGCATTTT. Amino acids: CASSQDPRVDQPQHF.

The chain joins TRBV28 to TRBJ1-5; the D gene is possibly TRBD1 (5 bases). Germline V lookup: CDR1 MDHEN, CDR2 SYDVKM. This CDR3 has 15 residues. The V end lost 6 bases, the J end lost 4 bases, and 16 bases lay between the germline ends. CDR3 bases: TGTGCCAGCAGCTCCGGGGGTAATAGGAATCAGCCCCAGCATTTT. This codes for CASSSGGNRNQPQHF.

The chain combines TRBV5-5 with TRBJ1-1; perhaps TRBD1 as D (6 bases). The germline V gene has CDR1 SGHKS and CDR2 YYEKEE (reference sequence). CDR3 length equals 14 residues. V lost 7 bases to trimming and J lost 5 bases, with 18 bases between them. CDR3 in DNA: TGTGCCAGCCGCCTTGGCAGGGGACGGACTGAAGCTTTCTTT. This gives the protein CASRLGRGRTEAFF.

This rearrangement joins TRBV19 to TRBJ1-3, with TRBD1 as a possible D gene (6 bases). Trimming stripped 3 bases from V and 0 bases from J, with 12 bases between. CDR1 is LNHDA, CDR2 SQIVND, per germline (reference sequence). The CDR3 spans 16 residues. CDR3 in DNA: TGTGCCAGTAGTATTAGTGACAGGCGCTCTGGAAACACCATATATTTT. This sequence encodes CASSISDRRSGNTIYF. Complete variable domain (other parts from reference TRBV19 and TRBJ1-3): DGGITQSPKYLFRKEGQNVTLSCEQNLNHDAMYWYRQDPGQGLRLIYYSQIVNDFQKGDIAEGYSVSREKKESFPLTVTSAQKNPTAFYLCASSISDRRSGNTIYFGEGSWLTVV.

In this sample, this clone turned up once. This chain links TRBV6-5 with TRBJ1-3; no definite D call. Trimming pared 5 bases from V and 4 bases from J, leaving 9 bases between. Germline V lookup: CDR1 MNHEY, CDR2 SVGAGI. The CDR3 runs to 13 residues. The chain's CDR3 is CASSPPLGNTIYF. The CDR3 region has the DNA TGTGCCAGCAGTCCCCCCTTAGGAAACACCATATATTTT.

The chain links TRBV28 to TRBJ2-1, with D maybe TRBD1 (6 bases). This CDR3 spans 12 amino acids. Per germline, CDR1 MDHEN and CDR2 SYDVKM. The V and J ends lost 11 bases and 9 bases respectively, with 17 bases between them. CDR3 coding DNA: TGTGCCCTAGGGGGTTTAGGTAGTGAGCAGTTCTTC. Its translation is CALGGLGSEQFF.

The sample holds one count of this clone. The chain recombines TRBV29-1 with TRBJ2-7; the D gene is possibly TRBD2 (5 bases). The CDR3 has 12 amino acids. Deletions cut 7 bases from V and 4 bases from J, with 14 bases between. Germline CDR1 is SQVTM and CDR2 is ANQGSEA. CDR3 coding DNA: TGCAGCGCTTTAGGGCTAGCTTACGAGCAGTACTTC. Amino acids: CSALGLAYEQYF.

The chain uses TRBV7-9 and TRBJ1-5; 7 bases map to TRBD1. This CDR3 has 15 amino acids. The ends lost 5 bases at V and 7 bases at J; junction bases unmatched: 11. Germline V gene sequence: CDR1 SEHNR, CDR2 FQNEAQ (reference sequence). DNA for the CDR3: TGTGCCAGCAGCCCGACAGGGTTAGGAAGCCAGCCCCAGCATTTT. Its translation: CASSPTGLGSQPQHF.

CDR3 sequence reads: CASSFPLGIPNEKLFF. Written as DNA, the CDR3 is TGTGCCAGCAGCTTCCCCCTCGGGATTCCTAATGAAAAACTGTTTTTT. This chain links TRBV7-2 with TRBJ1-4, with unresolved D. The germline V gene encodes CDR1 SGHTA and CDR2 FQGNSA. This CDR3 has 16 residues. Deletions cut 3 bases from V and 3 bases from J, with 14 bases between.

The gene calls are TRBV19 and TRBJ1-5; no reliable D call. The germline V gene has CDR1 LNHDA and CDR2 SQIVND (reference sequence). CDR3 length: 15 amino acids. V lost 3 bases and J lost 5, with 14 bases in between. The CDR3 DNA sequence: TGTGCCAGTAGTATGGTAGTGTCGGTTGATCAGCCCCAGCATTTT. This codes for CASSMVVSVDQPQHF.

J is TRBJ1-2 and V is TRBV7-9; TRBD1 is a possible D gene (5 bases). V was clipped by 4 bases and J by 4 bases, with 7 bases between them. The CDR3 spans 12 residues. In germline, CDR1 is SEHNR, CDR2 FQNEAQ (reference sequence). CDR3: CASSSTAYGYTF. As DNA, the CDR3 is TGTGCCAGCAGCTCGACAGCCTATGGCTACACCTTC.

The chain uses TRBV24-1 and TRBJ1-2; D remains ambiguous. This CDR3 spans 12 amino acids. The V gene lost 3 bases and the J gene lost 4 bases, with 5 bases spanning the gap. The germline V gene encodes CDR1 KGHDR and CDR2 SFDVKD. This CDR3 reads CATSDDTYGYTF. CDR3 sequence (DNA): TGTGCCACCAGTGATGACACCTATGGCTACACCTTC.

Only one count was recorded for this clone. The chain recombines TRBV2 with TRBJ2-2; 8 nucleotides agree with TRBD1. Germline CDR1 and CDR2: SNHLY and FYNNEI. This CDR3 has 16 residues. Trimming took 5 bases from V and 3 from J; bases not matched to a gene: 8. CDR3 in DNA: TGTGCCAGCAGTCAAGACAGGGGCATGTACACCGGGGAGCTGTTTTTT. Protein product: CASSQDRGMYTGELFF.

CDR3 in amino acids: CASSLALGLAGRTDTQYF. CDR3 DNA: TGTGCCAGCAGCTTAGCTCTGGGGCTAGCGGGACGCACAGATACGCAGTATTTT. This chain links TRBV7-2 with TRBJ2-3; 9 bases agree with TRBD2. CDR1 is SGHTA and CDR2 is FQGNSA in the germline V gene. This CDR3 is 18 amino acids long. Trimming at V came to 0 bases and at J to 1 base, leaving 8 bases not matched to a gene.

J is TRBJ1-1 and V is TRBV19; D is undetermined. Germline CDR1 and CDR2: LNHDA and SQIVND (reference sequence). The CDR3 is 15 amino acids. V lost 1 base and J 0 bases, leaving 9 bases between the germline ends. The CDR3 region has the DNA TGTGCCAGTAGTATAGGGGAGAGAGTGAACACTGAAGCTTTCTTT. It specifies CASSIGERVNTEAFF.